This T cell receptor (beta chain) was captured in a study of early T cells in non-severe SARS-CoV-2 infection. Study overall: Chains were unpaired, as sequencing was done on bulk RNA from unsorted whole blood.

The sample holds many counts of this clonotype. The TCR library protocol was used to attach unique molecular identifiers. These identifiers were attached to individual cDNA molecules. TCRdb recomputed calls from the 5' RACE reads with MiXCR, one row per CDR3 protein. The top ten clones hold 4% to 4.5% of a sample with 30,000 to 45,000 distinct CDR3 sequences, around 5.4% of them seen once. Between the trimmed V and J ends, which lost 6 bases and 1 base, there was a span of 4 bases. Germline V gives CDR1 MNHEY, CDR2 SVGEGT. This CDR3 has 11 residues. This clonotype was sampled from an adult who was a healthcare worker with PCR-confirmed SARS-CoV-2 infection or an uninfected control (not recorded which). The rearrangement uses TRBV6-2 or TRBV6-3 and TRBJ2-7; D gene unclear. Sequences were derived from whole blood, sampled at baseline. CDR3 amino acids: CASSRSYEQYF. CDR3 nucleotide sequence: TGTGCCAGCAGCCGTTCCTACGAGCAGTACTTC.